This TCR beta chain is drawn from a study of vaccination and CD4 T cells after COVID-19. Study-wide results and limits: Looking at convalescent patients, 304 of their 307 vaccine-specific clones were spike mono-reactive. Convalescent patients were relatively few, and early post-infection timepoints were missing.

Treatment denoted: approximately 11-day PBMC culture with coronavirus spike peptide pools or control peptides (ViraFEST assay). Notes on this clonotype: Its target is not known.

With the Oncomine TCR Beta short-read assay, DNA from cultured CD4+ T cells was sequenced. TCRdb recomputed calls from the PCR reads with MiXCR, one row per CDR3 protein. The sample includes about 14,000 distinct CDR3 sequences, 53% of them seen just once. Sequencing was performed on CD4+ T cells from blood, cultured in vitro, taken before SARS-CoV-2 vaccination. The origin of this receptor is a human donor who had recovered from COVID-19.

CDR3: CASSAQGGELFF. The CDR3 coding sequence is TGTGCCAGCAGTGCCCAGGGCGGGGAGCTGTTTTTT. The chain links TRBV25-1 to TRBJ2-2; tentative D call: TRBD1 (5 bases). The CDR3 sequence is 12 residues long. Germline V gives CDR1 MGHDK, CDR2 SYGVNS. Trimming took off 4 bases at V and 7 bases at J, with 7 bases between the two ends.